These 30 T cell receptor beta chains were all obtained from the same sample, sequenced in a study of beta chain features in type 1 diabetes. All of the isolated RNA was reverse transcribed, so expressed TCRB transcripts were sequenced. Here immunoSEQ multiplex PCR was the method, and the copy in TCRdb shows in-frame clones only, minus some. This sample has around 430,000 clones, with around 28% found just once. The sequenced material came from naive CD4+ T cells from blood. The receptors shown here come from a man between 18 and 35 years old in good health.

The chain joins TRBV5-4 to TRBJ2-1; D is undetermined. Trimming cost V 1 base and J 2 bases, with 10 bases left between them. CDR3 length equals 15 residues. Germline V gene lookup returns CDR1 SGHNT and CDR2 YYREEE (reference sequence). The CDR3 nucleotides are TGTGCCAGCAGCTTGATGGTGGGCCCCTACAATGAGCAGTTCTTC. Translation: CASSLMVGPYNEQFF.

This clone came up a few times. The chain has TRBV29-1 and TRBJ1-2, with a possible D match to TRBD1 (6 bases). V lost 4 bases to trimming and J lost 3 bases, with 15 bases between them. This CDR3 has 14 residues. Germline V lookup: CDR1 SQVTM, CDR2 ANQGSEA. The CDR3, as DNA: TGCAGCGTTGCAGTAAGGGGGGCTCACTATGGCTACACCTTC. Protein: CSVAVRGAHYGYTF.

This clone has just a few counts. The chain is built from TRBV7-9 and TRBJ2-7; 12 bases are a match to TRBD2. The CDR3 runs 15 residues. CDR1 is SEHNR and CDR2 is FQNEAQ in the germline V gene (reference sequence). V lost 5 bases and J lost 3; bases outside the gene matches: 5. CDR3 nucleotides: TGTGCCAGCAGCCCCCTAGCGGGAGGGCTCTACGAGCAGTACTTC. It encodes CASSPLAGGLYEQYF.

The CDR3: CASSLVQGSNYGYTF. DNA for the CDR3: TGTGCCAGCAGCTTAGTGCAGGGGTCCAACTATGGCTACACCTTC. V gene TRBV7-6 combines with J gene TRBJ1-2; D may be TRBD1 (6 bases). CDR3 length: 15 residues. In germline, CDR1 is SGHVS, CDR2 FNYEAQ. With 1 base removed from V and 2 bases from J, the gap between germline ends came to 11 bases. The full variable domain, rest sourced from reference TRBV7-6 and TRBJ1-2, is GAGVSQSPRYKVTKRGQDVALRCDPISGHVSLYWYRQALGQGPEFLTYFNYEAQQDKSGLPNDRFSAERPEGSISTLTIQRTEQRDSAMYRCASSLVQGSNYGYTFGSGTRLTVV.

The V gene is TRBV27, the J gene TRBJ2-7; possibly TRBD1 or TRBD2 for D (6 bases each). Germline assignment: CDR1 MNHEY and CDR2 SMNVEV (reference sequence). V was shortened by 6 bases and J by 6 bases, with 18 bases between the two germline ends. This CDR3 is 14 amino acids long. In DNA form, the CDR3 reads TGTGCCAGCAGGGTCCAACCCGGGGGCGGCGAGCAGTACTTC. Its translation: CASRVQPGGGEQYF.

This clone turned up a few times. The chain joins TRBV2 to TRBJ2-5, with D tentatively TRBD1 (5 bases). The CDR3 has 11 amino acids. CDR1 is SNHLY, CDR2 FYNNEI, per germline. V lost 6 bases, J lost 4 bases, and 6 bases lay in between. Written as DNA, the CDR3 is TGTGCCAGCAGAAGGGGAGAGACCCAGTACTTC. Its protein is CASRRGETQYF.

The V call is TRBV7-3, the J call TRBJ2-1, with 8 bases aligning to TRBD2. V lost 6 bases and J lost 7; bases outside the gene matches: 8. Germline V CDR1 and CDR2: SGHTA, FQGTGA. The CDR3 consists of 14 residues. CDR3 loop: CASSIAGPGNEQFF. The CDR3 nucleotides read TGTGCCAGCAGTATAGCGGGGCCAGGGAATGAGCAGTTCTTC. Combining the CDR3 with reference TRBV7-3 and TRBJ2-1 gives the whole variable domain GAGVSQTPSNKVTEKGKYVELRCDPISGHTALYWYRQSLGQGPEFLIYFQGTGAADDSGLPNDRFFAVRPEGSVSTLKIQRTERGDSAVYLCASSIAGPGNEQFFGPGTRLTVL.

The chain carries TRBV4-1 and TRBJ2-3; 7 bases match TRBD2. The J segment lost 3 bases and the V segment lost 7 bases, leaving 10 bases of the junction unmatched. In germline, CDR1 is MGHRA, CDR2 YSYEKL. This CDR3 spans 15 amino acids. CDR3 region: CASMPATGGTDTQYF. The DNA of the CDR3 is TGCGCCAGCATGCCAGCGACGGGAGGAACAGATACGCAGTATTTT.

The rearrangement uses TRBV27 and TRBJ2-7; 11 bases fit TRBD2. CDR1 is MNHEY, CDR2 SMNVEV, per germline (reference sequence). The CDR3 loop spans 14 amino acids. With 3 bases clipped from V and 6 bases from J, the junction kept 4 bases outside the gene matches. This CDR3 reads CASSFLAGGREQYF. The CDR3 nucleotides are TGTGCCAGCAGTTTCCTAGCGGGAGGCCGCGAGCAGTACTTC.

The V call is TRBV4-1, the J call TRBJ2-3; 7 positions match TRBD2. V was clipped by 6 bases and J by 3 bases; unmatched bases: 12. CDR1 and CDR2 (germline): MGHRA, YSYEKL. The CDR3 has 16 amino acids. CDR3 DNA: TGCGCCAGCAGGGGTTGGGGCGGGAGTGCGACAGATACGCAGTATTTT. It specifies CASRGWGGSATDTQYF.

This clone was detected a few times. The rearrangement joins TRBV30 to TRBJ2-1, with 8 bases aligning to TRBD1. CDR1 and CDR2 (germline): GTSNPN, SVGIG (reference sequence). The ends lost 2 bases at V and 9 bases at J; junction bases unmatched: 9. This CDR3 spans 14 amino acids. Here the CDR3 reads CAWSSLDRGAEQFF. Here the CDR3 DNA reads TGTGCCTGGAGTTCCCTCGACAGGGGCGCTGAGCAGTTCTTC.

This clone came up a few times. DNA of the CDR3: TGTGCCAGCAGTGAATCGGTCACCTACGAGCAGTACTTC. Translating it yields CASSESVTYEQYF. The chain uses TRBV25-1 and TRBJ2-7; D remains unclear. V was trimmed by 1 base and J by 2 bases, leaving 6 bases between them. From germline, CDR1 is MGHDK and CDR2 SYGVNS. The CDR3 consists of 13 residues.

This clone was observed a few times. CDR3 sequence: CASSPRSADRGLMNEQFF. CDR3 nucleotides: TGTGCCAGCAGCCCGAGGTCCGCGGACAGGGGGCTGATGAATGAGCAGTTCTTC. The chain has TRBV7-3 and TRBJ2-1; 11 nucleotides match TRBD1. Germline V gene data show CDR1 as SGHTA and CDR2 as FQGTGA. The CDR3 runs 18 residues. Trimming cost V 5 bases and J 7 bases; bases outside gene matches: 16.

As regards this clone: At one of its ends the junction is not consistent with the germline gene, which may arise from a read error. The chain couples TRBV7-7 to TRBJ2-1; maybe TRBD2 (6 bases). The CDR3 is 13 amino acids. CDR1 and CDR2 (germline): SSHAT, FNYEAQ (reference sequence). The CDR3: CASSPDRGNQQFF. Here the CDR3 DNA reads TGTGCTAGCAGCCCGGATCGGGGGAATCAGCAGTTCTTC.

This clone was detected only a few times. V gene TRBV18 combines with J gene TRBJ2-2; the D is unclear. Trimming shortened V by 3 bases and J by 3 bases, and 2 bases separated the two germline ends. Germline V gene sequence: CDR1 KGHSH, CDR2 LQKENI. This CDR3 is built from 12 residues. The CDR3: CASSPDTGELFF. CDR3 DNA: TGTGCCAGCTCACCTGACACCGGGGAGCTGTTTTTT.

This chain links TRBV30 with TRBJ2-7, with 9 bases that match TRBD1. The germline gives CDR1 GTSNPN, CDR2 SVGIG (reference sequence). CDR3 size: 15 residues. V shed 0 bases, J shed 6 bases, and the junction held 9 bases outside the gene matches. DNA for the CDR3: TGTGCCTGGAGTGTTGGGCGGACAGGGGTAGGCGAGCAGTACTTC. Protein: CAWSVGRTGVGEQYF.

The rearrangement links TRBV14 to TRBJ2-5; TRBD1 matches 7 bases. After removal of 5 bases from V and 11 bases from J, the junction contained 8 bases not matched to a gene. There are 12 residues in the CDR3. The germline gives CDR1 SGHDN, CDR2 FVKESK. The CDR3 is CASSITGAQQYF. DNA of the CDR3: TGTGCCAGCAGCATCACAGGGGCGCAGCAGTACTTC.

This clone was observed a few times. The V gene is TRBV14, the J gene TRBJ2-5; maybe TRBD1 (5 bases). Germline CDR1 and CDR2: SGHDN and FVKESK. Trimming shortened V by 2 bases and J by 3 bases, and 7 bases separated the two germline ends. The CDR3 sequence is 13 residues long. This CDR3 is CASSQFREETQYF. CDR3 DNA: TGTGCCAGCAGCCAATTCAGGGAAGAGACCCAGTACTTC.

This chain joins TRBV18 and TRBJ1-5; D remains ambiguous. Trimming removed 6 bases at V and 2 bases at J, with 11 bases between. The CDR3 length is 14 residues. Germline V gene data show CDR1 as KGHSH and CDR2 as LQKENI. The CDR3 DNA reads TGTGCCAGCTCGCGGACGAATGGCAATCAGCCCCAGCATTTT. This gives the protein CASSRTNGNQPQHF.

This clone has a handful of counts. V gene TRBV5-4 combines with J gene TRBJ2-5; unclear D gene. The CDR3 has 13 residues. CDR1 SGHNT and CDR2 YYREEE come from the germline V gene (reference sequence). The ends were cut back, 0 bases at V and 3 bases at J, with 6 bases in the middle. The CDR3 sequence is CASSLAAEETQYF. CDR3 in DNA: TGTGCCAGCAGCTTGGCGGCGGAAGAGACCCAGTACTTC.

As to this clone: This CDR3 is also generated by other DNA sequences in the sample. The chain joins TRBV29-1 to TRBJ2-7, with 12 bases that match TRBD1. This CDR3 is built from 13 residues. With 6 bases clipped from V and 2 bases from J, the junction kept 2 bases outside the gene matches. Germline V gives CDR1 SQVTM, CDR2 ANQGSEA. CDR3 loop: CSVGDRGPYEQYF. For the CDR3, the DNA is TGCAGCGTAGGGGACAGGGGGCCCTACGAGCAGTACTTC.

The chain uses TRBV6-1 and TRBJ1-2, with D possibly being TRBD1 (5 bases). Germline V gene data show CDR1 as MNHNS and CDR2 as SASEGT. The ends were cut back, 5 bases at V and 4 bases at J, with 11 bases in the middle. The CDR3 is 13 amino acids. As DNA, the CDR3 is TGTGCCAGCAGTCCCCAGGGAGGCTATGGCTACACCTTC. Its translation is CASSPQGGYGYTF.

The chain uses TRBV7-9 and TRBJ2-7; TRBD2 is a possible D gene (5 bases). CDR3 length equals 13 residues. Germline V gene sequence: CDR1 SEHNR, CDR2 FQNEAQ (reference sequence). Trimming took 4 bases from V and 5 from J, leaving 12 bases between them. DNA of the CDR3: TGTGCCAGCAGCTGGACTGGCTCGGACGAGCAGTACTTC. Its translation: CASSWTGSDEQYF.

The chain is built from TRBV25-1 and TRBJ2-3; 7 bases are shared with TRBD1. The CDR3 is 15 amino acids. Trimming removed 4 bases from V and 6 bases from J; junction bases left unmatched: 10. Germline CDR1 and CDR2: MGHDK and SYGVNS. The CDR3 region is CASSVLGTAEDTQYF. The CDR3 DNA follows: TGTGCCAGCAGTGTATTGGGGACAGCTGAGGATACGCAGTATTTT. Full variable domain (remainder filled in from reference TRBV25-1 and TRBJ2-3): EADIYQTPRYLVIGTGKKITLECSQTMGHDKMYWYQQDPGMELHLIHYSYGVNSTEKGDLSSESTVSRIRTEHFPLTLESARPSHTSQYLCASSVLGTAEDTQYFGPGTRLTVL.

This clone was found a few times. The chain carries TRBV10-3 and TRBJ2-5; no reliable D call. The CDR3 consists of 12 residues. In germline, CDR1 is ENHRY, CDR2 SYGVKD. The ends were cut back, 2 bases at V and 4 bases at J, with 5 bases in the middle. In nucleotides, the CDR3 is TGTGCCATCAGTGAGACTCGAGAGACCCAGTACTTC. Protein: CAISETRETQYF.

With regard to this clone: This sample also contains other DNA sequences that code for the same CDR3. The chain employs TRBV25-1 and TRBJ2-7; D possibly corresponds to TRBD2 (5 bases). The CDR3 runs to 12 residues. V was cut by 4 bases and J by 1 base, with 5 bases left in between. Germline V gene lookup returns CDR1 MGHDK and CDR2 SYGVNS. This CDR3 is CASSAGSYEQYF. In DNA, the CDR3 is TGTGCCAGCAGTGCGGGGTCCTACGAGCAGTACTTC.

J is TRBJ2-5 and V is TRBV10-3; D possibly matches TRBD1 or TRBD2 (5 bases each). The CDR3 spans 14 residues. The V gene's germline CDR1 is ENHRY and CDR2 SYGVKD. Deletions cut 5 bases from V and 1 base from J, with 11 bases between. DNA of the CDR3: TGTGCCATCAGTTGGGCAGGGACCCAAGAGACCCAGTACTTC. Translating gives CAISWAGTQETQYF.

This clone was counted only a few times. V is TRBV30 and J is TRBJ2-5; D unresolved. CDR1 is GTSNPN and CDR2 is SVGIG in the germline V gene (reference sequence). The CDR3 spans 13 residues. Trimming took 2 bases from V and 5 from J, leaving 12 bases between them. The DNA of the CDR3 is TGTGCCTGGAGTCTTTCGGGTAGCGAGACCCAGTACTTC. It codes for CAWSLSGSETQYF.

The chain recombines TRBV28 with TRBJ2-7; a possible D gene is TRBD1 (6 bases). Germline CDR1 is MDHEN and CDR2 is SYDVKM. There are 16 residues in the CDR3. V was shortened by 8 bases and J by 7 bases, with 27 bases between the two germline ends. CDR3 residues: CASGPYGDKRVPEQYF. The CDR3 region has the DNA TGTGCCAGCGGTCCTTATGGGGACAAAAGGGTGCCTGAGCAGTACTTC.

The chain's CDR3 is CASSSSTRRATGLYEQYF. The CDR3 coding sequence is TGTGCCAGCAGCTCCTCTACTCGACGCGCGACAGGACTCTACGAGCAGTACTTC. This chain joins TRBV7-2 and TRBJ2-7; TRBD1 is a possible D gene (6 bases). Germline lookup yields CDR1 SGHTA and CDR2 FQGNSA. This CDR3 spans 18 amino acids. Trimming pared 4 bases from V and 3 bases from J, leaving 25 bases between.